The TCR beta chain described here comes from a study of cytomegalovirus exposure and HLA in healthy donors (dated by TCRdb to about 2017). Describing the broader study: An earlier analysis of several hundred of the donors reported about 250 Gb of sequence data and 100 million to 140 million unique TCR beta sequences from about 200 million T cells. Roughly 5 DR-DQ haplotypes were treated as single units for association and clustering because of strong linkage in the cohort. Among about 400 genotyped donors of the cohort, an average of roughly 230,000 unique TCR beta nucleotide sequences was sequenced per donor, of which about 18% were non-productive. Besides the first cohort of roughly 660 subjects, a separate validation cohort made up of around 120 different subjects was used. The later analysis used no new phenotypic data to find candidate immune exposures, relying instead on TCR beta sequences and their occurrence across donors. The number of donors typed differed by locus, with about 629-640 for A, B, C, DRB1 and DQB1, over 500 for DQA1, nearly 610 for DPA1, and some 440 for DPB1. All discovery cohort repertoires had been generated using a single sequencing platform. In an earlier analysis of a few hundred of the donors, high-throughput TCR beta sequencing was used to judge whether each TCR beta V gene segment behaved as functional or pseudogenic. Both class I and class II loci were covered by HLA typing, at four-digit resolution. Donor age, sex, ethnicity and CMV serostatus were compiled together with the repertoire data. The study was designed to test whether signatures of past pathogen exposure could be identified by cataloging public T cell receptors. To predict cytomegalovirus infection status, the study combined high-throughput TCR immunosequencing, statistical association of individual TCRs with disease status, and machine learning. Of the roughly 400 genotyped donors, approximately 81% were placed in the genetic ancestry cluster associated with self-reported Caucasian donors. A later genetic analysis used genome-wide SNP genotypes for about 60% of the 666 donors, treating that subset as a discovery cohort. An early release covering 500 to 750 HLA-typed donors comprised about 300 gigabases of sequencing data and tens of millions of unique TCR sequences. The T cell repertoires of around 670 subjects were profiled by immunosequencing and related to cytomegalovirus serostatus. A later analysis re-examined previously published TCR beta repertoires from over 500 donors and added high-resolution HLA genotyping to investigate patterns of TCR occurrence. The investigation overall reported the following: The classifier was reported to diagnose cytomegalovirus status with high specificity and sensitivity in both the original and validation cohorts. A later analysis found that HLA-associated TCR beta chains were more clonally expanded and had lower generation probabilities than equally common non-associated chains. In a later analysis, the rate of TCR association differed among HLA loci, with DRB1 alleles having the most associated TCRs and HLA-C alleles having the fewest. A few of the identified cytomegalovirus-associated TCR beta chains were confirmed in vitro to be specific for cytomegalovirus antigens. In the study, around 160 TCR beta chains were listed as associated with cytomegalovirus. The authors suggested that the approach could potentially be generalized to other disease states and immunological phenotypes. According to a later analysis, most CMV-associated TCR beta chains appeared to be HLA-restricted, and the HLA associations seemed to be driven largely by CMV exposure. A later analysis reported that several top co-occurrence clusters appeared linked to parvovirus B19, influenza, CMV and Epstein-Barr virus. In a later genetic analysis, fewer N-insertions in productive TCRs were reported among donors in an Asian-associated ancestry cluster than the approximately 670-donor mean. Most TCR sequences were observed very rarely across donors, whereas some public TCRs were present in many individuals. When HLA alleles, especially DR and DQ, strongly co-occurred, TCR associations were difficult to assign to individual alleles. For the cohort, immune exposure information was limited to CMV serostatus. Roughly 15 rarely observed V segments, including chromosome 9 orphons, were excluded from the earlier analysis of several hundred of the donors because counts were too low. Because HLA typing was unavailable for some donors at each locus, only the typed subset was used in association tests. In an earlier analysis of several hundred of the donors, most TCR beta V segments were observed in productive rearrangements about 87% or about 30% of the time, broadly matching IMGT annotations. A later genetic analysis associated a missense DCLRE1C variant with V-gene and J-gene trimming of TCR beta chains, and an independent cohort replicated the association. In a later analysis, more than 15,000 TCR beta sequences were associated with specific HLA alleles at a false discovery rate of 0.05. The cohort was sequenced for TCR beta chains only, and without alpha or paired-chain data the features that could be detected were limited. Some IMGT-functional V segments, including TRBV6-2 and TRBV6-3, could not be told apart with the 87-base-pair reads, so those segments were excluded. A group of highly shared sequence variants was considered likely to be a technical artifact of the sequencing pipeline. Correlated functional status among segregating V segments might be attributable to linkage disequilibrium, but an unknown experimental factor could not be ruled out. A further reported finding was that TCR beta sequences accurately predicted the HLA-A and HLA-B alleles for most subjects in the first cohort. Sequencing depth was assumed to be roughly uniform across donors in the presence/absence analyses, though that assumption may not hold.

Including cysteine and phenylalanine, the CDR3 has 14 amino acids. Of all the DNA, just the CDR3 is kept, 42 bases in frame from base 1. The germline V gene (reference sequence) gives CDR1 as WNHNN and CDR2 as SYGVQD. The cohort comprised more than 550 healthy bone marrow donors. At the time of sampling, all cohort members were nominally healthy, though unrecorded immune exposures were likely present. The donor was CMV seropositive and was included in the group of 250 to 350 seropositive cohort members. Every donor gave a peripheral blood sample, and the peripheral blood mononuclear cells from that sample were used for TCR beta sequencing. The Qiagen DNeasy Blood Extraction Kit was used to extract genomic DNA from the blood cell samples. Receptor amplification or capture employed the immunoSEQ multiplex PCR assay. For the multiplex PCR, a mixture combining 60 forward primers for TCR Vbeta segments and 13 reverse primers for TCR Jbeta segments was used. The CDR3 region of rearranged TCR beta genes was amplified from genomic DNA with a multiplex PCR assay. Amplified TCR beta libraries were sequenced as 87-base-pair reads on the Illumina HiSeq System. As for the original processing: A later analysis counted about 76 million unique TCR beta chains across the 650 to 800 repertoires, and roughly 10 million of these chains were shared by at least two donors. Raw reads were error-corrected and collapsed into unique sequences by a nearest-neighbor algorithm in which closely related sequences were merged to remove PCR and sequencing errors. V, D and J gene segments were assigned by aligning CDR3 sequences to IMGT reference sequences. Each retained sequence needed at least a six-nucleotide match to both a V gene segment and a J gene segment. A rearrangement counted as productive if the CDR3 had no stop codons and remained in frame with V and J, and every other rearrangement counted as non-productive. Following IMGT convention, CDR3 was defined as the stretch from the second conserved V-encoded cysteine up to the conserved J-encoded phenylalanine. The earlier analysis of a few hundred of the donors excluded any sequence lacking an unambiguous match to a single V gene segment. An earlier analysis of 500 to 600 of the donors classified V segments as functional when productive rearrangements were above 56.7% and as segregating when the standard deviation between donors was above 5%. A statistical classification framework was built for diagnosing cytomegalovirus status from the catalog of TCR beta chain sequences. V and J gene assignment, in a later analysis, came from comparing TCR nucleotide sequences with IMGT/GENE-DB human TR gene sequences. Using the TCRdist pipeline, a later analysis assigned CDR3 sequences along with most-parsimonious VDJ recombination scenarios. In a later analysis, each TCR beta chain was defined by its CDR3 amino acid sequence together with its V-gene family, and reads without a unique V-gene family were excluded. In a later analysis, fewer than 650 highly shared, low-generation-probability nucleotide sequences were removed to address suspected cross-contamination and a sequencing artifact. A later analysis calculated a clonal expansion index for each public chain from normalized within-repertoire ranks of inferred template counts. Generation probabilities in a later analysis came from a VDJ recombination model fitted to out-of-frame rearrangements, and those results were checked against IGoR. A later analysis scored TCR-TCR, TCR-HLA and TCR-CMV co-occurrence with hypergeometric tests, applying a repertoire-size bias correction to TCR pairs. A later analysis estimated false discovery rates by permuting HLA or CMV assignments 20 times. In a later analysis, co-occurring TCRs were grouped using DBSCAN, and TCRdist sequence similarity was added for clustering within HLA-allele-positive subsets. For co-occurrence clustering, repertoires with fewer than 30,000 or more than 120,000 public chains were excluded, along with a handful of repertoires with anomalous nucleotide sharing. The clones in this table, taken by TCRdb from immuneACCESS, are in-frame only. Not every clone is retained; where verified, under half of the shortfall comes from an unresolved V gene, and the cause of the rest is unknown. V and J calls and clone size are given by that table; D and trimming were obtained from the DNA. Within this sample are over 100,000 clones, with approximately 82% of them counted one time only. Of the sample, roughly 23% falls within the top ten clones.

For this clone: The target of this receptor is not known. One end of the junction does not line up with germline, which may come from a read error. This sample also contains other DNA sequences that code for the same CDR3.

The chain is made from TRBV10-1 and TRBJ1-1; TRBD1 aligns with 9 central bases. The clonotype was recovered from a man aged 25 to 40 in good health and CMV-seropositive. Material for sequencing was PBMCs. The CDR3 protein: CASRGQGEDTEAFF. The DNA sequence is as follows: TGCGCCAGCAGGGGACAGGGCGAAGACACTGAGGCTTTCTTT.